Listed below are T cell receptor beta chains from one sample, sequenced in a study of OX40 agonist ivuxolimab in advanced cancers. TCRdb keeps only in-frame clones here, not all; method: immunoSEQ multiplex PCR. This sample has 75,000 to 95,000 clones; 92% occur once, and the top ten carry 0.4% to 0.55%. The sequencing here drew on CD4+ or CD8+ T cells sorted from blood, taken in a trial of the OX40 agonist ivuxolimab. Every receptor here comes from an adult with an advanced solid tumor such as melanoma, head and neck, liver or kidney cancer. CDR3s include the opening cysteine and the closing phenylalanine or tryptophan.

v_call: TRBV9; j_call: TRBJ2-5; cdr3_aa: CASSTSGSWKTQYF
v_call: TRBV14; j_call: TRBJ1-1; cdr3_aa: CASSRGLNTEAFF
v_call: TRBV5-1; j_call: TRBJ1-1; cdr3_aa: CASSLANGALNTEAFF
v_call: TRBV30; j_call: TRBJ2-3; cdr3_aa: CAWSEGPAQDTQYF
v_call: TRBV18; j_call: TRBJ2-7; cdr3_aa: CASSPLSAGGSYEQYF
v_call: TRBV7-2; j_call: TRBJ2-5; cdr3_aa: CASTRNGPPMPQETQYF
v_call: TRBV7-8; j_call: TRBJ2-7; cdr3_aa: CASSAGGLAGTYEQYF
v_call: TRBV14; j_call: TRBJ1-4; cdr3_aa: CASSQGLGEKLFF
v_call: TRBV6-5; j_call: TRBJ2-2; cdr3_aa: CASSSGPTRGELFF
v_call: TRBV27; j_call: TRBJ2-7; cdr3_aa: CASRPKAGWRSYEQYF
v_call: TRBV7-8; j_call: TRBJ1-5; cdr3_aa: CASSLGGQVTNQPQHF
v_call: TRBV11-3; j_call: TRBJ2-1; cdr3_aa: CASKTGGSWNEQFF
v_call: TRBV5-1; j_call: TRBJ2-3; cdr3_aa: CASVWRREQYF
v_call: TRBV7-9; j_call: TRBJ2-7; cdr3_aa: CASSLAVWTDEQYF
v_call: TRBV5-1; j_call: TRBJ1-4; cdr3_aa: CASSLRGSDEKLFF
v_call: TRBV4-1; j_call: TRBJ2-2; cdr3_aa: CASSQLPGPPSGELFF
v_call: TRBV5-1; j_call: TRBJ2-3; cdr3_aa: CASSRLTGVPDTQYF
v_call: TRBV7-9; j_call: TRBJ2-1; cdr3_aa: CASSSTGTSGFSYNEQFF
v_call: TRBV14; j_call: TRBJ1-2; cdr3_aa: CASSQAPVYGYTF
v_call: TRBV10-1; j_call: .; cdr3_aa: CASRDRPGGTSVQETQYF
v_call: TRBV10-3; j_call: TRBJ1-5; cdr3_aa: CAISSGASNQPQHF
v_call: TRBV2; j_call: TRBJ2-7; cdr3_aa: CASSGPGTSGGRPYEQYF
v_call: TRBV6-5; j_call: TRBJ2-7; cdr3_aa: CASSYREGGYEQYF
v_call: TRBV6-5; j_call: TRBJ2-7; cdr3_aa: CASSYGRDSYEQYF
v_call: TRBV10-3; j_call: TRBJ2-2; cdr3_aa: CAIGGATGELFF
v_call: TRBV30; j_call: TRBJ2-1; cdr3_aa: CAWGPGGASEQFF
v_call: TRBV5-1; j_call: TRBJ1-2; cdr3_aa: CASSSTNYGYTF
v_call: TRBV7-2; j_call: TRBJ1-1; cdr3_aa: CASSLGGTTKEAFF
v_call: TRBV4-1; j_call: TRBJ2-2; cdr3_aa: CASSQEHTSGGLNTGELFF
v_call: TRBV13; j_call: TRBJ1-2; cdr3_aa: CASSPRVSRNYGYTF
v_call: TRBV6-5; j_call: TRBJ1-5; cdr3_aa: CASSYSRAIGNQPQHF
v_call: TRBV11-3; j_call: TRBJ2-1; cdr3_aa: CASSLDPVYNEQFF
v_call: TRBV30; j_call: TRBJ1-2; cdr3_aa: CAWRRDYGYTF
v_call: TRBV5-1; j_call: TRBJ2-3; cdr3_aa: CASSYRVTDTQYF
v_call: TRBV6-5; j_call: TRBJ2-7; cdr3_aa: CASSTGTSGDEQYF
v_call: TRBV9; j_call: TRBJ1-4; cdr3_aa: CASSVSGAGRTNEKLFF
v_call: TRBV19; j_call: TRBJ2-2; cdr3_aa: CASSISGPIPGELFF
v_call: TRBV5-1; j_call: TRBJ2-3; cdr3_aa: CASSLALGASTDTQYF
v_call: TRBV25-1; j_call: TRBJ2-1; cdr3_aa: CASSEVSGQGNNEQFF
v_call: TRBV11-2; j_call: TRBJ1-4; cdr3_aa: CASSLRTTNEKLFF
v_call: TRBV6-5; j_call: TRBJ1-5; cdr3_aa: CASAGVNQPQHF
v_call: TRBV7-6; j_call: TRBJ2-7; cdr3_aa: CASSLGASGRIYEQYF
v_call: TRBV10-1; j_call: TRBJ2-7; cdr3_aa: CASSAGPTYEQYF
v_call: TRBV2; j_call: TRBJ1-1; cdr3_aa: CASRAYTEAFF
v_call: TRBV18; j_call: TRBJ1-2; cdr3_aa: CASSAADRGSVGYTF
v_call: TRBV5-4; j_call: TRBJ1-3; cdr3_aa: CASSSTGGSGNTIYF
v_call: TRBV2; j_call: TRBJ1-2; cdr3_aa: CASRPRMYGYTF
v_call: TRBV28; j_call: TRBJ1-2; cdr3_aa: CASSSGNYGYTF
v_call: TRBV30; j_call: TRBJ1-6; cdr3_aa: CAWSVQPISPLHF
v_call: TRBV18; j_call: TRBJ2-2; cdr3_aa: CASTGTPNTGELFF
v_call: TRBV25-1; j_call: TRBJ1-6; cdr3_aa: CASRAEQNNSPLHF
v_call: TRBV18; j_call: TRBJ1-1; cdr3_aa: CASSPQGQGGTEAFF
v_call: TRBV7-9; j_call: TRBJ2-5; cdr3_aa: CASSLGVETQYF
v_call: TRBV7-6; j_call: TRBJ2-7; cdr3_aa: CASSLTGASYEQYF
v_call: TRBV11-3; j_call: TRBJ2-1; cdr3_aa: CASSLYQGNEQFF
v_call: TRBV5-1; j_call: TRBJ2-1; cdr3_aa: CASSLSGTGEYNEQFF
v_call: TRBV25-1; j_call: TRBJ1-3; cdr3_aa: CASSSPLMIYGNTIYF
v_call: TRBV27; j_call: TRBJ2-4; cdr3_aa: CASSFRTPGQGAWGQYF
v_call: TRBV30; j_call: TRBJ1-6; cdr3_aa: CAWSARARLGEINSPLHF
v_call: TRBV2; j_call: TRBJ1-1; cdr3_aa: CASSEAFGGEAFF